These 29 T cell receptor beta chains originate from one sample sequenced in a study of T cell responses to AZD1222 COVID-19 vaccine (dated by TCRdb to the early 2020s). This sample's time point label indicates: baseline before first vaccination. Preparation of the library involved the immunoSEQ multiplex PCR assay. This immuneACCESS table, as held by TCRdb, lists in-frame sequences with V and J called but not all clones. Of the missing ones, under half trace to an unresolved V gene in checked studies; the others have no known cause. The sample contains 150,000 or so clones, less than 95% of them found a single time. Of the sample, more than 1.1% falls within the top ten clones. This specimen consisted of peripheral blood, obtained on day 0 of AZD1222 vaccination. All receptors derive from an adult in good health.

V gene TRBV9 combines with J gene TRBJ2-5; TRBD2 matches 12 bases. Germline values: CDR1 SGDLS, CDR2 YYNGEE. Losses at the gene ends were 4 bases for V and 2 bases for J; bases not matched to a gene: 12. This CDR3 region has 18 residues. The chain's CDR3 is CASSPGTSGFLGQETQYF. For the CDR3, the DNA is TGTGCCAGCAGCCCCGGGACTAGCGGGTTCTTGGGGCAAGAGACCCAGTACTTC.

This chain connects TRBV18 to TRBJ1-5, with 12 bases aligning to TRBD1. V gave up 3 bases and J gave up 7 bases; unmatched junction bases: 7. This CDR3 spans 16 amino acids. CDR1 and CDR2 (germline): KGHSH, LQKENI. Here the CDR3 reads CASSPGDRGLRQPQHF. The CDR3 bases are TGTGCCAGCTCACCTGGGGACAGGGGGCTACGGCAGCCCCAGCATTTT.

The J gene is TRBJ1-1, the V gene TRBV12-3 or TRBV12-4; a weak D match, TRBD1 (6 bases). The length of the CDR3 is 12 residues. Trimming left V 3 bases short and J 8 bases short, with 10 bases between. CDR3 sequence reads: CASSLAGAEAFF. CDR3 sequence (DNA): TGTGCCAGCAGTTTGGCAGGGGCCGAAGCTTTCTTT.

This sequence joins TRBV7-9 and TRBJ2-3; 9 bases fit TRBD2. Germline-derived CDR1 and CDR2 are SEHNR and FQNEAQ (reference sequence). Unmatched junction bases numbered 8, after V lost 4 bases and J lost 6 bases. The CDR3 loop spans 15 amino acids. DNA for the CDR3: TGTGCCAGCAGCTCAAGCGGGGGGCCAGGGGATACGCAGTATTTT. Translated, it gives CASSSSGGPGDTQYF. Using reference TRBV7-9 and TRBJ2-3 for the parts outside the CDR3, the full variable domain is DTGVSQNPRHKITKRGQNVTFRCDPISEHNRLYWYRQTLGQGPEFLTYFQNEAQLEKSRLLSDRFSAERPKGSFSTLEIQRTEQGDSAMYLCASSSSGGPGDTQYFGPGTRLTVL.

CDR3 region: CATGEGGGYEQYF. DNA for the CDR3: TGTGCTACCGGTGAAGGCGGAGGGTACGAGCAGTACTTC. The chain couples TRBV5-6 to TRBJ2-7; maybe TRBD2 (6 bases). Germline CDR1 reads SGHDT; CDR2 reads YYEEEE. This CDR3 contains 13 residues.

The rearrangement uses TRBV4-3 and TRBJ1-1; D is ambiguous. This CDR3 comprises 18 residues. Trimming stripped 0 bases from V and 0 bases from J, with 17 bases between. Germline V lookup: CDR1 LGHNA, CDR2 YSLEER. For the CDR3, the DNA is TGCGCCAGCAGCCAAGAGGGCAGGCGAAGCTCCATGAACACTGAAGCTTTCTTT. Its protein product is CASSQEGRRSSMNTEAFF.

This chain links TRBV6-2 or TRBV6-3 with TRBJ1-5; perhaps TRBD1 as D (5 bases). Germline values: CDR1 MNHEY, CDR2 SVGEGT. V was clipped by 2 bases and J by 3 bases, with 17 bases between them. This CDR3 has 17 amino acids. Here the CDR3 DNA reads TGTGCCAGCAGTTACGGGGCAGGGCCCTCTACCAATCAGCCCCAGCATTTT. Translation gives CASSYGAGPSTNQPQHF.

As DNA, the CDR3 is TGTGCCAGCAGACGACAGGGGAATGAGCAGTTCTTC. Encoded protein: CASRRQGNEQFF. V and J are TRBV7-8 and TRBJ2-1; TRBD1 agrees at 8 bases. Germline CDR1 reads SGHVS; CDR2 reads FQNEAQ. This CDR3 spans 12 amino acids. With 6 bases clipped from V and 7 bases from J, the junction kept 2 bases outside the gene matches.

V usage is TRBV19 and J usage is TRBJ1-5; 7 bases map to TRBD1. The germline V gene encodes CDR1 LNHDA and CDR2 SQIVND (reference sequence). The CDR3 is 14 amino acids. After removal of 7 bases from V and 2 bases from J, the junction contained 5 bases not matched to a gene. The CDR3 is CASTHTGGNQPQHF. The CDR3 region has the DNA TGTGCCAGTACACATACAGGGGGCAATCAGCCCCAGCATTTT.

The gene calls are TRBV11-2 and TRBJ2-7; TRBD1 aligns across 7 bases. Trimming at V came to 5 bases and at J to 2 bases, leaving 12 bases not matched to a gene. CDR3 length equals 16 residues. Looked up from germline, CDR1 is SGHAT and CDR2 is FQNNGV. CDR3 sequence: CASSEGITGDPYEQYF. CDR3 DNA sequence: TGTGCCAGCAGCGAAGGGATAACAGGGGACCCCTACGAGCAGTACTTC. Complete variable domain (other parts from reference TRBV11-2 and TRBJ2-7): EAGVAQSPRYKIIEKRQSVAFWCNPISGHATLYWYQQILGQGPKLLIQFQNNGVVDDSQLPKDRFSAERLKGVDSTLKIQPAKLEDSAVYLCASSEGITGDPYEQYFGPGTRLTVT.

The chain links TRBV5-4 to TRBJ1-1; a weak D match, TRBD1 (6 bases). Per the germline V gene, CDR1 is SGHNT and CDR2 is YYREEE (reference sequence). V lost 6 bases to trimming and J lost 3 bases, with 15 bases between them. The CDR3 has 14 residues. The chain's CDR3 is CASTRRGGDTEAFF. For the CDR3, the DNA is TGTGCCAGCACCCGAAGGGGGGGAGACACTGAAGCTTTCTTT.

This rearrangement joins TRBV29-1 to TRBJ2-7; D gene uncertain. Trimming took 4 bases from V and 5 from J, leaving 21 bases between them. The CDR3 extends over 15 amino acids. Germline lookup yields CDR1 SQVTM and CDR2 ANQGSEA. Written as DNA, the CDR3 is TGCAGCGTTGTATTCGGAGACCCCTTGAGCCACGAGCAGTACTTC. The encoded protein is CSVVFGDPLSHEQYF.

As DNA, the CDR3 is TGTGCCATCAGTGAGTCGGCAGGGGAACTCAATGAGCAGTTCTTC. Amino acids: CAISESAGELNEQFF. V is TRBV10-3 and J is TRBJ2-1; D is perhaps TRBD1 (6 bases). CDR1 and CDR2 from the germline V gene are ENHRY and SYGVKD. Trimming took off 0 bases at V and 6 bases at J, with 12 bases between the two ends. The CDR3 has 15 residues.

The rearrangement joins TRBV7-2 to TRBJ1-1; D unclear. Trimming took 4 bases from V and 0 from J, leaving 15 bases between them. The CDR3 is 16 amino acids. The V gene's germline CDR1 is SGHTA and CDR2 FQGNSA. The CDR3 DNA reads TGTGCCAGCAGCTCTCCTAAAAACCCCATGAACACTGAAGCTTTCTTT. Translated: CASSSPKNPMNTEAFF.

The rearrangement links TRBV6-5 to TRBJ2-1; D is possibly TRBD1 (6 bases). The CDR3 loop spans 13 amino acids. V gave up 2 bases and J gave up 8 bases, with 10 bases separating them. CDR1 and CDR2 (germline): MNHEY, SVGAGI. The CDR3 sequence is CASSYTEGDEQFF. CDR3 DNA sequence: TGTGCCAGCAGTTACACCGAGGGGGATGAGCAGTTCTTC.

The CDR3 is CAWTDQGAAGELFF. Here the CDR3 DNA reads TGTGCCTGGACCGACCAAGGGGCGGCCGGGGAGCTGTTTTTT. The genes are TRBV30 and TRBJ2-2; possible D gene TRBD1, 5 bases. Between the trimmed V and J ends, which lost 4 bases and 6 bases, there was a span of 15 bases. This CDR3 comprises 14 residues. Germline CDR1 is GTSNPN and CDR2 is SVGIG (reference sequence).

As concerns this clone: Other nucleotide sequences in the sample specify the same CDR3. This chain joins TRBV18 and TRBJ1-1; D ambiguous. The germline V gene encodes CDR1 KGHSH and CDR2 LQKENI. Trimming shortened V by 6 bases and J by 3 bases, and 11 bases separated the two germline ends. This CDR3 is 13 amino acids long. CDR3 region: CASSRGQDTEAFF. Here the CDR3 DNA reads TGTGCCAGCTCCCGAGGGCAGGACACTGAAGCTTTCTTT.

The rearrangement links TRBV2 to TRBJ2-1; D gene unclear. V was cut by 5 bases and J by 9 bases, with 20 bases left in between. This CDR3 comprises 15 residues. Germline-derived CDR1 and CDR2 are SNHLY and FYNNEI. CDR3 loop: CASSLWTIGLGEQFF. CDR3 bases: TGTGCCAGCAGTCTTTGGACGATCGGATTGGGTGAGCAGTTCTTC. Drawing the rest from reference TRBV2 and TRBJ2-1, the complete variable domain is EPEVTQTPSHQVTQMGQEVILRCVPISNHLYFYWYRQILGQKVEFLVSFYNNEISEKSEIFDDQFSVERPDGSNFTLKIRSTKLEDSAMYFCASSLWTIGLGEQFFGPGTRLTVL.

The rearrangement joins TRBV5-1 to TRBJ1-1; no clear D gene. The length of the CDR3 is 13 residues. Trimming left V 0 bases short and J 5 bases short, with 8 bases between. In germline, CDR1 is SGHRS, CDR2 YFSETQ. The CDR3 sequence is CASSLERETEAFF. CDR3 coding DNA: TGCGCCAGCAGCTTGGAGAGGGAAACTGAAGCTTTCTTT.

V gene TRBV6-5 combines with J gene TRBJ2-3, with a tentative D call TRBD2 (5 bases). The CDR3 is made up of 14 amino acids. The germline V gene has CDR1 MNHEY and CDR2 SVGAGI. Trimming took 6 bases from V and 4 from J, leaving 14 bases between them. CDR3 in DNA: TGTGCCAGCAGCCGAACTACGGGATCAGATACGCAGTATTTT. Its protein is CASSRTTGSDTQYF.

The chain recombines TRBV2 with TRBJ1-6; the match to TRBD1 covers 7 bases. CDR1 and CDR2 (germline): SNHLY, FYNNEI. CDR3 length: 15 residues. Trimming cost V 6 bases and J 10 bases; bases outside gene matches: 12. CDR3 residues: CASRIDRVVRSPLHF. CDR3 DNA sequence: TGTGCCAGCAGAATTGACAGGGTTGTAAGATCACCCCTCCACTTT.

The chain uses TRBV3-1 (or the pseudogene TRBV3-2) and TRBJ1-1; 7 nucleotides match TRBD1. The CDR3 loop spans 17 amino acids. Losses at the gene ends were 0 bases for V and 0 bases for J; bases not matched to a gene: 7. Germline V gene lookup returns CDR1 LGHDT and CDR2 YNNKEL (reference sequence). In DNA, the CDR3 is TGTGCCAGCAGCCAAGACGGGACAGCCACGTTGAACACTGAAGCTTTCTTT. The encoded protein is CASSQDGTATLNTEAFF.

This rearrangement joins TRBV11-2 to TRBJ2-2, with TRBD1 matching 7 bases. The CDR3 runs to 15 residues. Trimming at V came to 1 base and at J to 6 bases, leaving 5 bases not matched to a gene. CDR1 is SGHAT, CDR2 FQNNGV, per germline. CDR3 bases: TGTGCCAGCAGCTTAGTTAAGGGGGCGGCCGGGGAGCTGTTTTTT. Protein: CASSLVKGAAGELFF.

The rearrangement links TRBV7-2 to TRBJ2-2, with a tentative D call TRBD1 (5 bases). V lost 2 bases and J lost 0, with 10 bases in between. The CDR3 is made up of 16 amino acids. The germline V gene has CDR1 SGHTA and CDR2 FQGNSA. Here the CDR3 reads CASSLIWGANTGELFF. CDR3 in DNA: TGTGCCAGCAGCTTAATCTGGGGCGCGAACACCGGGGAGCTGTTTTTT.

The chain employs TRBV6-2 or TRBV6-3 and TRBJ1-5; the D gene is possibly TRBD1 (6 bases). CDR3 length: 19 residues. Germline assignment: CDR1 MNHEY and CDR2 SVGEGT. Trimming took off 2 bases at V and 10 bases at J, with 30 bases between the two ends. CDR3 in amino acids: CASSYLGRGENTPWHPQHF. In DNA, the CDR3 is TGTGCCAGCAGTTACCTGGGCAGGGGAGAGAACACCCCATGGCACCCCCAGCATTTT.

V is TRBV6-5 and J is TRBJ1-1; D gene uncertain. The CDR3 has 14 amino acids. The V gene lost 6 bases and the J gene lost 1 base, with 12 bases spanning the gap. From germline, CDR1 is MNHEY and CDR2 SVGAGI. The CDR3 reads CASSPGWGNTEAFF. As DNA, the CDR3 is TGTGCCAGCAGCCCAGGCTGGGGGAACACTGAAGCTTTCTTT.

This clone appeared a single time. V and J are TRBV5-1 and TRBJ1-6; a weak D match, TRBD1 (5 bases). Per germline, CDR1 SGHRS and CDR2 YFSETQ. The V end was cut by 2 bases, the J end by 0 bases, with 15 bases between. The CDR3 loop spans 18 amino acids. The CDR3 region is CASSFDSGGSSYNSPLHF. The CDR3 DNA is TGCGCCAGCAGCTTCGACTCGGGGGGAAGCTCCTATAATTCACCCCTCCACTTT.

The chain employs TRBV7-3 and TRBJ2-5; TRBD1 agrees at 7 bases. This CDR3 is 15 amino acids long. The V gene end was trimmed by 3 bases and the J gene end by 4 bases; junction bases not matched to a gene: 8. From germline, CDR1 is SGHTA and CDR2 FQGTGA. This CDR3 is CASSLMGQTSETQYF. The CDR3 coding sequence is TGTGCCAGCAGCTTGATGGGACAGACATCAGAGACCCAGTACTTC.

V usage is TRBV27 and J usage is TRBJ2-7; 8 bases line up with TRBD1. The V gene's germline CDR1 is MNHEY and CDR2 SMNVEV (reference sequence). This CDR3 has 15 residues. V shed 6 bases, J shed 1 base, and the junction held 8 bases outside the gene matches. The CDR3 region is CASRRTGTGSYEQYF. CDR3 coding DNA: TGTGCCAGCAGGAGAACGGGGACAGGTTCCTACGAGCAGTACTTC.